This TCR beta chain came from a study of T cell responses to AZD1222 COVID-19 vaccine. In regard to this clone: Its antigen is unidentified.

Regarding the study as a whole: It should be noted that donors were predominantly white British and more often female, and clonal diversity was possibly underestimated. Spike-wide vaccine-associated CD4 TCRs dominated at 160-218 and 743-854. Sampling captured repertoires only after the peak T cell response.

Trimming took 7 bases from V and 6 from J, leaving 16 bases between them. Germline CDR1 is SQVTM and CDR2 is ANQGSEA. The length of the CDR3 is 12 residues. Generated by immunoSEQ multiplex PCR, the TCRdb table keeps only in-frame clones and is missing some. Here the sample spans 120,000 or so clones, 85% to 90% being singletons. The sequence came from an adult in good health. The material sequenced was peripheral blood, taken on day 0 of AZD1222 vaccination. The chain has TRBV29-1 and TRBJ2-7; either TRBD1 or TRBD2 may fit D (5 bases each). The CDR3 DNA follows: TGCAGCGCGGGACCCCCGGCCGGCGAGCAGTACTTC. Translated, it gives CSAGPPAGEQYF.